This T cell receptor beta chain was documented in a study of blood T cells in healthy people across ages. Study-wide results and caveats: Underestimates were what the diversity estimates from one million T cells were considered to be. Naive T cell percentage showed a strong correlation with the diversity of TCR beta.

A second PCR of 7 to 11 cycles used a sample-barcoded 5' primer and a J-beta primer mix. TCRdb re-analysed the 5' RACE reads in MiXCR, keeping a single row per CDR3 protein. The table lists over 1,500,000 distinct CDR3 sequences, around 42% of them singletons. To note about this clonotype: Its matching antigen is unknown.

Germline CDR1 is SGHRS and CDR2 is YFSETQ. The J segment lost 0 bases and the V segment lost 3 bases, leaving 8 bases of the junction unmatched. The CDR3 is 16 amino acids. The sequenced sample consisted of blood. The sequence came from a human donor in good health. The V call is TRBV5-1, the J call TRBJ1-2, with TRBD1 matching over 7 bases. The CDR3 nucleotides read TGCGCCAGCAGCTCGCGGGACAGAGGATCTAACTATGGCTACACCTTC. Protein sequence: CASSSRDRGSNYGYTF.